Listed here are 10 T cell receptor beta chains from one sample, sequenced in a study of CD8 T cells in ankylosing spondylitis. A single record per CDR3 protein comes from TCRdb applying MiXCR to the 5' RACE reads. Here the sample spans 250,000 to 300,000 distinct CDR3 sequences, 15% to 25% being singletons. The sample consisted of blood, either unsorted or a sorted T cell fraction (not recorded which). These receptors originate from a male donor with ankylosing spondylitis or in good health (not recorded which).

The table lists this clonotype with many counts. This chain uses TRBV5-1 with TRBJ2-1; D is possibly TRBD2 (6 bases). Germline assignment: CDR1 SGHRS and CDR2 YFSETQ. There are 13 residues in the CDR3. Trimming pared 9 bases from V and 7 bases from J, leaving 17 bases between. CDR3 sequence: CATHPEGVNEQFF. CDR3 in DNA: TGCGCCACCCACCCGGAGGGTGTGAATGAGCAGTTCTTC.

This clonotype has only a few counts. J is TRBJ2-6 and V is TRBV6-1, with D unclear. Germline V lookup: CDR1 MNHNS, CDR2 SASEGT. This CDR3 spans 15 amino acids. Trimming removed 6 bases at V and 2 bases at J, with 11 bases between. CDR3 DNA sequence: TGTGCCAGCAGAGCCCCGGGCCCTGGGGCCAACGTCCTGACTTTC. It codes for CASRAPGPGANVLTF.

The chain links TRBV28 to TRBJ2-3, with 7 nucleotides matching TRBD2. The V gene's germline CDR1 is MDHEN and CDR2 SYDVKM. This CDR3 region has 15 residues. V lost 4 bases, J lost 5 bases, and 9 bases stayed unmatched. The CDR3 nucleotides are TGTGCCAGCAGTTATCCTAGCGGAGGTAGAGATACGCAGTATTTT. The encoded protein is CASSYPSGGRDTQYF.

This clonotype was recorded many times. A junction boundary mismatches the germline segment, possibly from a read error. This chain uses TRBV5-1 with TRBJ2-3; D gene uncertain. CDR3 size: 14 residues. CDR1 SGHRS and CDR2 YFSETQ come from the germline V gene. The CDR3 DNA reads as TGTGCCAGCAGCCTAGATGGGGGCACAGATACGCAGTATTTT. As protein: CASSLDGGTDTQYF.

This clonotype has ten or more counts. Written as DNA, the CDR3 is TGTGCCATCAGTGATTCCACCCTAGGAGGGACCCAGTACTTC. This translates into CAISDSTLGGTQYF. V is TRBV10-3 and J is TRBJ2-5, with a weak D call TRBD2 (5 bases). V was cut by 3 bases and J by 7 bases, with 15 bases left in between. The CDR3 has 14 amino acids. The germline V gene encodes CDR1 ENHRY and CDR2 SYGVKD.

The gene calls are TRBV20-1 and TRBJ1-2; D remains ambiguous. Trimming left V 0 bases short and J 4 bases short, with 12 bases between. CDR1 is DFQATT, CDR2 SNEGSKA, per germline (reference sequence). This CDR3 has 14 amino acids. As DNA, the CDR3 is TGCAGTGCTAGAGATGAAGACAATCGCTATGGCTACACCTTC. Protein product: CSARDEDNRYGYTF.

This clonotype was seen a handful of times. This chain uses TRBV5-1 with TRBJ2-1; TRBD2 agrees at 10 bases. CDR3 length: 15 residues. CDR1 is SGHRS and CDR2 is YFSETQ in the germline V gene. The V and J ends lost 0 bases and 9 bases, in that order; junction bases with no gene match: 6. The CDR3 reads CASSLAAGGPSEQFF. In DNA form, the CDR3 reads TGCGCCAGCAGCTTGGCAGCGGGAGGGCCGAGTGAGCAGTTCTTC. The full variable domain, rest sourced from reference TRBV5-1 and TRBJ2-1, is KAGVTQTPRYLIKTRGQQVTLSCSPISGHRSVSWYQQTPGQGLQFLFEYFSETQRNKGNFPGRFSGRQFSNSRSEMNVSTLELGDSALYLCASSLAAGGPSEQFFGPGTRLTVL.

This clonotype was counted a few times. The chain uses TRBV10-3 and TRBJ1-4; D might be TRBD1 (5 bases). Germline V CDR1 and CDR2: ENHRY, SYGVKD. V shed 2 bases and J shed 7 bases, with 14 bases lying between them. This CDR3 has 15 amino acids. The CDR3 DNA reads as TGTGCCATCAGTGAGCCCGGGGGTATGAGTGAAAAACTGTTTTTT. Its translation is CAISEPGGMSEKLFF.

This clonotype has at least ten counts. The gene calls are TRBV24-1 and TRBJ2-7, with 11 positions matching TRBD2. The CDR3 is 19 residues long. After removal of 1 base from V and 1 base from J, the junction contained 11 bases not matched to a gene. Germline CDR1 reads KGHDR; CDR2 reads SFDVKD. The CDR3 region is CATSDLALAGGVISYEQYV. The CDR3 DNA sequence: TGTGCCACCAGTGATTTAGCTCTAGCGGGAGGCGTTATATCCTACGAGCAGTACGTC.

This chain uses TRBV6-5 with TRBJ2-5; D unclear. V shed 2 bases and J shed 1 base, with 8 bases lying between them. The CDR3 spans 14 residues. Germline CDR1 and CDR2: MNHEY and SVGAGI. The CDR3 DNA reads as TGTGCCAGCAGTTACGGTACAGCCCAAGAGACCCAGTACTTC. This sequence encodes CASSYGTAQETQYF.